This T cell receptor beta chain was sequenced in a study of blood T cell repertoires in COVID-19. The assay was immunoSEQ multiplex PCR, and TCRdb's table has in-frame clones only and misses some. This table has roughly 170,000 clones, 86% appearing once. The ends were cut back, 4 bases at V and 7 bases at J, with 16 bases in the middle. The CDR3 is 13 residues long. CDR1 is GTSNPN and CDR2 is SVGIG in the germline V gene (reference sequence). The V gene is TRBV30, the J gene TRBJ1-2; no clear D gene. Sequencing was carried out using peripheral blood. The sequence came from a man between 65 and 80 years old with active or convalescent COVID-19. The CDR3 DNA is TGTGCCTGGACCCCCCATGCTACGGGTGGCTACACCTTC. Protein product: CAWTPHATGGYTF.